This TCR beta chain was sequenced during a study of OX40 agonist ivuxolimab in advanced cancers. Study in general: At 0.01 to 10 mg/kg, ivuxolimab was administered intravenously to patients every 2 weeks.

About this clone: The antigen is not known.

The V gene's germline CDR1 is SEHNR and CDR2 FQNEAQ (reference sequence). V shed 5 bases and J 2 bases; nucleotides not matched to a gene: 4. CDR3 length: 14 residues. Study conclusions and caveats: CD8+ T cells were the subset that, on average, had more expanded clones than CD4+.

Clones were read by immunoSEQ multiplex PCR, and TCRdb kept only the in-frame ones, dropping some. Of some 70,000 clones in the sample, 65% to 90% were seen once. This specimen consisted of CD4+ or CD8+ T cells sorted from blood, obtained in a trial of the OX40 agonist ivuxolimab. The rearrangement links TRBV7-9 to TRBJ1-1; TRBD1 matches 8 bases. This TCR derives from an adult with an advanced solid tumor such as melanoma, head and neck, liver or kidney cancer. CDR3 bases: TGTGCCAGCAGCCAGGGACAGGTCAACACTGAAGCTTTCTTT. Amino acids: CASSQGQVNTEAFF.